Each of the 24 T cell receptor beta chains below was sequenced from the same sample in a study of blood T cells in healthy people across ages. Next came a second PCR, run for about 7 to 12 cycles, which used a sample-barcoded 5' primer along with a J-beta primer mix. One entry per CDR3 protein results from TCRdb running MiXCR on the 5' RACE reads. Of 750,000 to 950,000 distinct CDR3 sequences in the sample, roughly 26% were seen once. These data also formed part of another study, on T cells of mothers and their children.

Sequencing was carried out using blood. The receptor set was obtained from a boy between 5 and 17 years old in good health.

This chain joins TRBV7-3 and TRBJ2-5; 11 bases line up with TRBD1. Germline CDR1 and CDR2: SGHTA and FQGTGA. Trimming took 5 bases from V and 0 from J; bases not matched to a gene: 2. This CDR3 has 15 residues. The CDR3 region is CASSTGQGDQETQYF. CDR3 DNA sequence: TGTGCCAGCAGCACGGGACAGGGGGACCAAGAGACCCAGTACTTC.

The rearrangement links TRBV20-1 to TRBJ2-7; perhaps TRBD2 as D (7 bases). Trimming cost V 5 bases and J 2 bases, with 22 bases left between them. The length of the CDR3 is 16 residues. From germline, CDR1 is DFQATT and CDR2 SNEGSKA (reference sequence). CDR3 sequence reads: CSADGRRGAPTYEQYF. The DNA of the CDR3 is TGCAGTGCTGACGGAAGACGGGGGGCTCCTACCTACGAGCAGTACTTC.

Ten or more counts support this clonotype. The rearrangement links TRBV5-1 to TRBJ2-5; 7 bases line up with TRBD1. V lost 4 bases and J lost 3; bases outside the gene matches: 9. Germline V lookup: CDR1 SGHRS, CDR2 YFSETQ. The CDR3 totals 15 residues. The CDR3 DNA reads as TGCGCCAGCAGCGCCTCCGGGACAGCGGAAGAGACCCAGTACTTC. Its protein product is CASSASGTAEETQYF.

This clonotype has more than one count but fewer than ten. CDR3 sequence reads: CASSESWASGGDNEQFF. CDR3 in DNA: TGTGCCAGCAGTGAGTCATGGGCTTCCGGGGGGGATAATGAGCAGTTCTTC. This chain joins TRBV2 and TRBJ2-5; 8 nucleotides align to TRBD2. The tail of the sequence fits TRBJ2-1 better, so the J call may be wrong. Looked up from germline, CDR1 is SNHLY and CDR2 is FYNNEI. The CDR3 consists of 17 residues.

This clonotype has only a few counts. The chain couples TRBV12-3 or TRBV12-4 to TRBJ1-2; D gene uncertain. This CDR3 contains 13 residues. Trimming shortened V by 6 bases and J by 5 bases, and 13 bases separated the two germline ends. CDR3 bases: TGTGCCAGCAGCCCCCCCAATGGATATGGCTACACCTTC. Translated: CASSPPNGYGYTF.

The chain recombines TRBV5-5 with TRBJ2-1; 9 bases align to TRBD1. The J call may be wrong; the DNA end is better matched by TRBJ2-7. Germline V CDR1 and CDR2: SGHKS, YYEKEE (reference sequence). The CDR3 runs 13 residues. CDR3 sequence (DNA): TGTGCCAGCAGTTTTGAGACAGGGGGCGAGCAGTACTTC. Translating gives CASSFETGGEQYF.

The V gene is TRBV9, the J gene TRBJ2-7, with TRBD2 as a possible D gene (5 bases). Deletions cut 1 base from V and 6 bases from J, with 8 bases between. Germline V CDR1 and CDR2: SGDLS, YYNGEE. The CDR3 sequence is 12 residues long. As DNA, the CDR3 is TGTGCCAGCAGCGTACTAGGAGGCGAGCAGTACTTC. It translates to CASSVLGGEQYF.

V is TRBV3-1 and J is TRBJ2-5; 9 nucleotides match TRBD2. Losses at the gene ends were 0 bases for V and 2 bases for J; bases not matched to a gene: 10. This CDR3 is 18 amino acids long. Per germline, CDR1 LGHDT and CDR2 YNNKEL (reference sequence). The CDR3 bases are TGTGCCAGCAGCCAAGACCTTTTTTCAAGCGGGGGGCAAGAGACCCAGTACTTC. Translating gives CASSQDLFSSGGQETQYF.

Here the CDR3 DNA reads TGCGCCAGCAGCTTGGCCGCGGGGGTGAGAGAGACCCAGTACTTC. Translated: CASSLAAGVRETQYF. The chain links TRBV5-1 to TRBJ2-5; the match to TRBD2 covers 7 bases. CDR1 and CDR2 from the germline V gene are SGHRS and YFSETQ. This CDR3 contains 15 residues. V was pared by 0 bases and J by 4 bases, with 6 bases of the junction left unmatched. Together with reference TRBV5-1 and TRBJ2-5, the CDR3 gives the full variable domain: KAGVTQTPRYLIKTRGQQVTLSCSPISGHRSVSWYQQTPGQGLQFLFEYFSETQRNKGNFPGRFSGRQFSNSRSEMNVSTLELGDSALYLCASSLAAGVRETQYFGPGTRLLVL.

This clonotype has more than one count but fewer than ten. This chain uses TRBV7-6 with TRBJ1-3; D may be TRBD1 (6 bases). Germline V gene sequence: CDR1 SGHVS, CDR2 FNYEAQ. Between the trimmed V and J ends, which lost 4 bases and 0 bases, there was a span of 13 bases. The CDR3 contains 16 residues. CDR3 nucleotides: TGTGCCAGCAGCTCCAGTGGACAGATCTCTGGAAACACCATATATTTT. Translated, it gives CASSSSGQISGNTIYF.

There are a few counts of this clonotype. The rearrangement joins TRBV5-1 to TRBJ2-3, with D possibly matching TRBD1 (6 bases). Germline-derived CDR1 and CDR2 are SGHRS and YFSETQ. The CDR3 sequence is 16 residues long. With 3 bases removed from V and 2 bases from J, the gap between germline ends came to 16 bases. This chain's CDR3 is CASSSQPGQFTDTQYF. The CDR3 coding sequence is TGCGCCAGCAGCTCTCAGCCGGGACAATTCACAGATACGCAGTATTTT.

The chain uses TRBV30 and TRBJ2-5; D is unresolved. V was cut by 1 base and J by 4 bases, with 16 bases left in between. The CDR3 has 15 residues. CDR1 GTSNPN and CDR2 SVGIG come from the germline V gene (reference sequence). DNA for the CDR3: TGTGCCTGGAGTGGAAGGGAAGCCCATCGAGAGACCCAGTACTTC. This translates into CAWSGREAHRETQYF.

The V call is TRBV20-1, the J call TRBJ2-5; tentative D call: TRBD2 (6 bases). The CDR3 has 14 amino acids. Trimming took off 5 bases at V and 2 bases at J, with 15 bases between the two ends. CDR1 is DFQATT and CDR2 is SNEGSKA in the germline V gene (reference sequence). CDR3 sequence: CSAQEGSLQETQYF. The CDR3 DNA follows: TGCAGTGCTCAGGAGGGCAGTCTACAAGAGACCCAGTACTTC.

V usage is TRBV4-1 and J usage is TRBJ2-5, with no clear D. TRBJ2-1 matches the DNA end more closely, so the J call is doubtful. The CDR3 extends over 12 amino acids. Germline V CDR1 and CDR2: MGHRA, YSYEKL. The chain's CDR3 is CASSQVTNEQFF. The CDR3, as DNA: TGCGCCAGCAGCCAAGTCACCAATGAGCAGTTCTTC.

This clonotype was seen more than once but under ten times. The rearrangement joins TRBV4-1 to TRBJ2-7, with 14 nucleotides matching TRBD2. The germline CDR1 and CDR2 sequences are MGHRA and YSYEKL. Trimming cost V 1 base and J 2 bases; bases outside gene matches: 1. The CDR3 is 16 residues long. Here the CDR3 DNA reads TGCGCCAGCAGCCAAGTGGGACTAGCGGGGGCCTACGAGCAGTACTTC. Encoded protein: CASSQVGLAGAYEQYF.

The table lists this clonotype with a few counts. The rearrangement joins TRBV29-1 to TRBJ1-1; D is ambiguous. CDR1 is SQVTM and CDR2 is ANQGSEA in the germline V gene. V shed 7 bases and J shed 10 bases, with 13 bases lying between them. The CDR3 runs to 10 residues. This CDR3 is CSANDERAFF. The CDR3 region has the DNA TGCAGCGCCAATGACGAGCGAGCTTTCTTT.

The rearrangement links TRBV12-3 or TRBV12-4 to TRBJ2-5; TRBD2 agrees at 13 bases. The closer fit of TRBJ2-1 to the DNA end suggests the J call may be wrong. The CDR3 consists of 15 residues. The CDR3: CASRPTSGGENEQFF. The CDR3 nucleotides are TGTGCCAGCAGGCCCACTAGCGGGGGGGAAAATGAGCAGTTCTTC.

This clonotype was seen a few times. The chain uses TRBV11-2 and TRBJ1-1; no reliable D call. The CDR3 has 15 amino acids. The V and J ends lost 0 bases and 4 bases respectively, with 12 bases between them. The germline V gene has CDR1 SGHAT and CDR2 FQNNGV. CDR3 loop: CASSLEVAGSTEAFF. The CDR3 DNA reads as TGTGCCAGCAGCTTAGAGGTGGCGGGTTCCACTGAAGCTTTCTTT.

This clonotype has only a few counts. An end of the junction does not agree with germline; a read error may underlie this. The V gene is TRBV7-8, the J gene TRBJ2-7; TRBD2 might be the D (7 bases). The length of the CDR3 is 14 residues. The germline gives CDR1 SGHVS, CDR2 FQNEAQ. CDR3 region: CASGLKGGDYEQYF. Here the CDR3 DNA reads TGTGCCAGCGGCTTAAAGGGGGGGGATTACGAGCAGTACTTC.

The chain links TRBV7-9 to TRBJ1-3; D unclear. This CDR3 is 11 amino acids long. V lost 5 bases, J lost 8 bases, and 7 bases lay in between. CDR1 and CDR2 from the germline V gene are SEHNR and FQNEAQ (reference sequence). CDR3 loop: CASSPSDTIYF. The CDR3 nucleotides read TGTGCCAGCAGCCCAAGTGACACCATATATTTT. The complete variable domain, with remaining parts taken from reference TRBV7-9 and TRBJ1-3, reads DTGVSQNPRHKITKRGQNVTFRCDPISEHNRLYWYRQTLGQGPEFLTYFQNEAQLEKSRLLSDRFSAERPKGSFSTLEIQRTEQGDSAMYLCASSPSDTIYFGEGSWLTVV.

This clonotype has just one count. This sequence joins TRBV7-9 and TRBJ2-7, with no clear D. Trimming left V 2 bases short and J 0 bases short, with 11 bases between. Germline values: CDR1 SEHNR, CDR2 FQNEAQ (reference sequence). The CDR3 runs 15 residues. The CDR3 spells CASSLTYAGSYEQYF. As DNA, the CDR3 is TGTGCCAGCAGCTTAACTTATGCAGGCTCCTACGAGCAGTACTTC.

V and J are TRBV12-3 or TRBV12-4 and TRBJ2-3, with TRBD2 matching 10 bases. The V and J ends lost 5 bases and 4 bases, in that order; junction bases with no gene match: 18. The length of the CDR3 is 19 residues. CDR3 residues: CASSQSRGSGRPQADTQYF. The CDR3 DNA is TGTGCCAGCAGTCAATCGAGGGGTAGCGGGAGGCCGCAAGCAGATACGCAGTATTTT.

This chain joins TRBV2 and TRBJ2-5, with 15 bases identical to TRBD2. Unmatched junction bases numbered 5, after V lost 5 bases and J lost 1 base. This CDR3 has 17 amino acids. The germline V gene encodes CDR1 SNHLY and CDR2 FYNNEI. CDR3 bases: TGTGCCAGCAGTTGGACTAGCGGGGGGGCCCCCCAAGAGACCCAGTACTTC. It specifies CASSWTSGGAPQETQYF.

There are a few counts of this clonotype. This sequence joins TRBV4-1 and TRBJ2-7; possibly TRBD1 for D (6 bases). CDR1 and CDR2 from the germline V gene are MGHRA and YSYEKL. The CDR3 is made up of 16 amino acids. Trimming left V 3 bases short and J 5 bases short, with 20 bases between. CDR3 nucleotides: TGCGCCAGCAGCCACACACCGGGACATACTTCCCACGAGCAGTACTTC. The encoded protein is CASSHTPGHTSHEQYF.